The T cell receptor beta chain described here comes from a study of T cell responses to AZD1222 COVID-19 vaccine. Overall study: Pooled in the analysis were second doses at about 4 or about 12 weeks. The study, taken as a whole, reports: Baseline seropositivity characterized only six AZD1222 recipients.

Comment on this clone: Its antigen is undetermined.

V lost 5 bases and J 2 bases, leaving 13 bases between the germline ends. This CDR3 region has 16 residues. In germline, CDR1 is MDHEN, CDR2 SYDVKM. Assay: immunoSEQ multiplex PCR; the TCRdb copy retains only in-frame clones and omits some. The sample contains about 120,000 clones, 70% to 90% of which appear only once. J is TRBJ1-6 and V is TRBV28, with a possible D match to TRBD1 (6 bases). Sequenced material: peripheral blood, taken on day 0 of AZD1222 vaccination. The source of this sequence is an adult in good health. The CDR3 DNA follows: TGTGCCAGCAGTGGTCCGGACAGCGCCTATAATTCACCCCTCCACTTT. Translated, it gives CASSGPDSAYNSPLHF.